This TCR beta chain was sequenced in a study of cytomegalovirus exposure and HLA in healthy donors (dated by TCRdb to about 2017). General notes on the study: According to an earlier analysis of 587 of the donors, roughly 180 million T cells yielded 117 million unique TCR beta sequences and about 300 Gb of sequence data. Alongside the repertoire data, information on donor age, sex, ethnicity and CMV serostatus was compiled. A separate validation cohort of about 110 different subjects was used in addition to the roughly 700-subject first cohort. The genetic ancestry cluster associated with self-reported Caucasian donors included over 80% of the approximately 430 genotyped donors. All discovery cohort repertoires had been generated on a single sequencing platform. Using immunosequencing, the study profiled T cell repertoires from about 620 subjects and related those repertoires to cytomegalovirus serostatus. Roughly 300 gigabases of sequencing data and around 80 million unique TCR sequences made up an early release that covered approximately 620 HLA-typed donors. About five DR-DQ haplotypes were treated as single units for association and clustering because of strong linkage in the cohort. To predict cytomegalovirus infection status, the study brought together high-throughput TCR immunosequencing, statistical association of individual TCRs with disease status, and machine learning. Class I and class II HLA loci were covered by the typing at four-digit resolution. The later analysis used no new phenotypic data to find candidate immune exposures, relying instead on TCR beta sequences and their occurrence across donors. The study was designed to test whether signatures of past pathogen exposure could be identified by cataloging public T cell receptors. The number of typed donors differed by locus: about 620-640 for A, B, C, DRB1 and DQB1; approximately 530 for DQA1; over 600 for DPA1; and some 470 for DPB1. Genome-wide SNP genotypes for about three fifths of the roughly 670 donors were used in a later genetic analysis, which treated that subset as a discovery cohort. An earlier analysis of roughly 580 of the donors used high-throughput TCR beta sequencing to judge whether each TCR beta V gene segment behaved as functional or pseudogenic. Across around 400 genotyped donors of the cohort, an average of about 200,000 unique TCR beta nucleotide sequences per donor were sequenced, and 15% to 20% of those sequences were non-productive. A later analysis re-examined previously published TCR beta repertoires from just over 650 donors and added high-resolution HLA genotyping to investigate patterns of TCR occurrence.

The cohort comprised hundreds of healthy bone marrow donors. All cohort members were sampled while nominally healthy, although unrecorded immune exposures were likely present. The donor was CMV seronegative and belonged to the group of 350 to 400 seronegative cohort members. Every donor gave a peripheral blood sample, and the peripheral blood mononuclear cells from that sample were used for TCR beta sequencing. The Qiagen DNeasy Blood Extraction Kit was used to extract genomic DNA from the blood cell samples. From the germline V gene (reference sequence), CDR1 is GTSNPN and CDR2 is SVGIG. V lost 4 bases and J lost 3 bases; the stretch between them is 9 bases long. From cysteine to phenylalanine, the CDR3 is 12 amino acids long. The entry retains the CDR3 DNA only, 36 bases that are in frame from base 1. Study-wide findings and limitations: The study listed 164 TCR beta chains as associated with cytomegalovirus. The sequencing pipeline was judged likely to have produced a cluster of highly shared sequence variants as a technical artifact. The classifier was reported to diagnose cytomegalovirus status with high specificity and sensitivity in both the original and validation cohorts. In a later analysis, HLA-associated TCR beta chains were found to be more clonally expanded and to have lower generation probabilities than equally common non-associated chains. An association between a missense DCLRE1C variant and V-gene and J-gene trimming of TCR beta chains was found in a later genetic analysis and replicated in an independent cohort. A later analysis associated 16,951 TCR beta sequences with specific HLA alleles at a false discovery rate of 0.05. The authors suggested that the approach could potentially be generalized to other disease states and immunological phenotypes. Because HLA typing was unavailable for some donors at each locus, only the typed subset was used in association tests. This cohort had only TCR beta chains sequenced, and the lack of alpha or paired-chain data limited which features could be detected. Linkage disequilibrium might explain the correlated functional status among segregating V segments, but an unknown experimental factor could not be ruled out. Strong co-occurrence of HLA alleles, especially DR and DQ, made assigning TCR associations to individual alleles difficult. According to a later analysis, TCR association rates differed among HLA loci, with DRB1 alleles showing the most associated TCRs and HLA-C alleles showing the fewest. A few of the identified cytomegalovirus-associated TCR beta chains were confirmed in vitro to be specific for cytomegalovirus antigens. A further reported finding was that TCR beta sequences accurately predicted the HLA-A and HLA-B alleles for most subjects in the first cohort. The only immune exposure information available for the cohort was CMV serostatus. According to a later analysis, parvovirus B19, influenza, CMV and Epstein-Barr virus appeared linked to several top co-occurrence clusters. The presence/absence analyses assumed that sequencing depth was roughly uniform across donors, and that assumption may not be true. The earlier analysis of 587 of the donors excluded roughly 17 rarely observed V segments, including chromosome 9 orphons, because counts were too low. Because the 87-base-pair reads could not distinguish some IMGT-functional V segments, including TRBV6-2 and TRBV6-3, those segments were excluded. Most TCR sequences were seen in very few donors, while some public TCRs were found in many individuals. In a later analysis, most CMV-associated TCR beta chains were found to appear HLA-restricted, with HLA associations seemingly driven largely by CMV exposure. In an earlier analysis of some 500 of the donors, most TCR beta V segments were observed in productive rearrangements about 87% or about 30% of the time, broadly matching IMGT annotations. A later genetic analysis reported fewer N-insertions in productive TCRs among donors in an Asian-associated ancestry cluster than the approximately 700-donor mean.

Turning to this clone: Its antigen is unknown. No base quality information exists; no much larger clone differs at one position.

Library prep was done by the immunoSEQ multiplex PCR assay. A mixture of 60 forward primers for TCR Vbeta segments and 13 reverse primers for TCR Jbeta segments was used in the multiplex PCR. A multiplex PCR assay on genomic DNA amplified the CDR3 region of rearranged TCR beta genes. The amplified TCR beta libraries were sequenced on the Illumina HiSeq System as 87-base-pair reads. Under the source paper's analysis protocol: Across the roughly 640 repertoires, a later analysis counted 75 million to 90 million unique TCR beta chains, approximately 12 million of which were shared by at least two donors. Raw reads were error-corrected and collapsed into unique sequences with a nearest-neighbor algorithm that merged closely related sequences to remove PCR and sequencing errors. Alignment of CDR3 sequences to IMGT reference sequences was used to assign V, D and J gene segments. Each retained sequence needed at least a six-nucleotide match to both a V gene segment and a J gene segment. Rearrangements were classified as productive when the CDR3 lacked stop codons and remained in frame with V and J, and all other rearrangements were classified as non-productive. Following IMGT convention, CDR3 was defined as the stretch from the second conserved V-encoded cysteine up to the conserved J-encoded phenylalanine. The earlier analysis of fewer than 700 of the donors excluded sequences that lacked an unambiguous match to a single V gene segment. In an earlier analysis of more than 500 of the donors, a V segment was called functional when productive rearrangements were above 56.7%, and segregating when the standard deviation between donors exceeded 5%. To diagnose cytomegalovirus status from the catalog of TCR beta chain sequences, a statistical classification framework was built. V and J gene assignment, in a later analysis, came from comparing TCR nucleotide sequences with IMGT/GENE-DB human TR gene sequences. Using the TCRdist pipeline, a later analysis assigned CDR3 sequences along with most-parsimonious VDJ recombination scenarios. In a later analysis, every TCR beta chain was defined by the combination of its CDR3 amino acid sequence and its V-gene family, and reads without a unique V-gene family were dropped. In a later analysis, 500 to 700 highly shared, low-generation-probability nucleotide sequences were removed to address suspected cross-contamination and a sequencing artifact. For each public chain, a later analysis derived a clonal expansion index from normalized ranks of inferred template counts within each repertoire. In a later analysis, generation probabilities were computed with a VDJ recombination model fitted to out-of-frame rearrangements, and the resulting probabilities were checked against IGoR. In a later analysis, hypergeometric tests were used to score TCR-TCR, TCR-HLA and TCR-CMV co-occurrence, with a repertoire-size bias correction applied to TCR pairs. In a later analysis, false discovery rates were estimated by permuting HLA or CMV assignments 20 times. In a later analysis, co-occurring TCRs were grouped using DBSCAN, and TCRdist sequence similarity was added for clustering within HLA-allele-positive subsets. Repertoires with fewer than 30,000 or more than 120,000 public chains were left out of co-occurrence clustering, as were four to six repertoires with anomalous nucleotide sharing. TCRdb stores this immuneACCESS table with in-frame sequences only. Part of the clones is absent; in the studies checked, under half of the shortfall reflects unresolved V genes, and no reason is known for the rest. That table furnishes V, J and clone size, whereas the DNA furnished D and trimming. The sample table records 75,000 to 95,000 clones; about three fifths of these occur just once. Clones ranked in the top ten supply roughly 3.9% of the sample.

In this chain, TRBV30 is recombined with TRBJ1-1; the D gene lacks a confident call. Sequencing used PBMCs. The source is a man younger than 45 in good health and CMV-seronegative. The CDR3 region: CAWKVLDTEAFF. The nucleotide sequence is given as TGTGCCTGGAAAGTACTCGACACTGAAGCTTTCTTT.